These T cell receptor beta chains were read from a single sample in a study of CD4+ T cells in melanoma. Only in-frame clones appear in the TCRdb table, and some are missing; sequencing was by immunoSEQ multiplex PCR. The sample records about 3,800 clones, 62% being singletons. Sequencing input: cells from a culture (not recorded whether cultured in vitro). These receptors were obtained from a human donor with melanoma. Each CDR3 is given with its conserved first and last residue. Fields, in order: D gene, J gene, V gene, clone size, CDR3 protein, CDR3 DNA. D genes are given only for firm matches. Clone size is shown for a subset of rows, as once, few, many or a class of expanded clone.

d_call: NA
j_call: TRBJ1-6
v_call: TRBV2
clone_size: NA
cdr3_aa: CASSVLRNNSPLHF
cdr3_nt: TGTGCCAGCAGTGTTCTCAGAAATAATTCACCCCTCCACTTT

d_call: NA
j_call: TRBJ1-1
v_call: TRBV19
clone_size: hyperexpanded
cdr3_aa: CASRFPEGRNTEAFF
cdr3_nt: TGTGCCAGTAGATTCCCTGAAGGACGTAACACTGAAGCTTTCTTT

d_call: NA
j_call: TRBJ1-1
v_call: TRBV11-1
clone_size: NA
cdr3_aa: CASSLSGAYTEAFF
cdr3_nt: TGTGCCAGCAGCTTATCGGGGGCGTACACTGAAGCTTTCTTT

d_call: NA
j_call: TRBJ1-6
v_call: TRBV1
clone_size: NA
cdr3_aa: CTSSPQEGGSSYNSPLHF
cdr3_nt: TGCACCAGCAGCCCACAGGAGGGTGGGAGCTCCTATAATTCACCCCTCCACTTT

d_call: NA
j_call: TRBJ2-1
v_call: TRBV4-1
clone_size: medium-sized
cdr3_aa: CASSQTGIDEQFF
cdr3_nt: TGCGCCAGCAGCCAAACAGGGATCGATGAGCAGTTCTTC

d_call: NA
j_call: TRBJ1-2
v_call: TRBV9
clone_size: few
cdr3_aa: CASSLRTENYGYTF
cdr3_nt: TGTGCCAGCAGCTTAAGGACGGAGAACTATGGCTACACCTTC

d_call: NA
j_call: TRBJ2-7
v_call: TRBV28
clone_size: NA
cdr3_aa: CASSFLGDTYEQYF
cdr3_nt: TGTGCCAGCAGTTTTTTAGGGGACACCTACGAGCAGTACTTC

d_call: TRBD2
j_call: TRBJ2-7
v_call: TRBV7-9
clone_size: NA
cdr3_aa: CASSLRASGGAEQYF
cdr3_nt: TGTGCCAGCAGCTTAAGGGCTAGCGGGGGGGCCGAGCAGTACTTC

d_call: TRBD2
j_call: TRBJ2-3
v_call: TRBV9
clone_size: NA
cdr3_aa: CASSESGGPADTQYF
cdr3_nt: TGTGCCAGCAGCGAGAGCGGGGGGCCCGCAGATACGCAGTATTTT

d_call: NA
j_call: TRBJ2-7
v_call: TRBV4-3
clone_size: NA
cdr3_aa: CASSQAPGRTSSYEQYF
cdr3_nt: TGCGCCAGCAGCCAAGCCCCCGGCCGCACTAGCTCCTACGAGCAGTACTTC

d_call: NA
j_call: TRBJ1-1
v_call: TRBV18
clone_size: NA
cdr3_aa: CASSPGGRTDAFF
cdr3_nt: TGTGCCAGCTCCCCGGGAGGGCGCACGGATGCTTTCTTT

d_call: TRBD2
j_call: TRBJ2-5
v_call: TRBV7-9
clone_size: medium-sized
cdr3_aa: CASSLTSGQETQYF
cdr3_nt: TGTGCCAGCAGCTTAACTAGCGGGCAAGAGACCCAGTACTTC

d_call: NA
j_call: TRBJ1-2
v_call: TRBV27
clone_size: once
cdr3_aa: CASSLSSGIWDGYTF
cdr3_nt: TGTGCCAGCAGTTTATCGTCCGGGATTTGGGATGGCTACACCTTC

d_call: NA
j_call: TRBJ1-5
v_call: TRBV5-5
clone_size: few
cdr3_aa: CASSLTGSNYQPQHF
cdr3_nt: TGTGCCAGCAGCTTAACAGGGTCAAACTATCAGCCCCAGCATTTT

d_call: NA
j_call: TRBJ2-7
v_call: TRBV29-1
clone_size: NA
cdr3_aa: CSVTLETTWGYEQYF
cdr3_nt: TGCAGCGTGACTTTGGAGACCACTTGGGGCTACGAGCAGTACTTC

d_call: TRBD2
j_call: TRBJ2-5
v_call: TRBV7-2
clone_size: few
cdr3_aa: CASSPEGRGGGETQYF
cdr3_nt: TGTGCCAGCAGCCCTGAGGGCCGGGGGGGAGGGGAGACCCAGTACTTC

d_call: NA
j_call: TRBJ2-1
v_call: TRBV5-1
clone_size: few
cdr3_aa: CASSSPPSNEQFF
cdr3_nt: TGCGCCAGCAGCTCCCCTCCTAGCAATGAGCAGTTCTTC

d_call: NA
j_call: TRBJ1-5
v_call: TRBV4-1
clone_size: NA
cdr3_aa: CASSLEFGKFQPQHF
cdr3_nt: TGCGCCAGCAGCCTGGAATTCGGGAAATTTCAGCCCCAGCATTTT

d_call: TRBD1
j_call: TRBJ1-1
v_call: TRBV5-8
clone_size: NA
cdr3_aa: CAIPGDRGMGAEAFF
cdr3_nt: TGTGCCATTCCGGGGGACAGGGGAATGGGCGCTGAAGCTTTCTTT

d_call: TRBD1
j_call: TRBJ1-2
v_call: TRBV13
clone_size: NA
cdr3_aa: CATGGGSFGYTF
cdr3_nt: TGTGCTACAGGGGGGGGAAGCTTTGGCTACACCTTC

d_call: TRBD1
j_call: TRBJ2-1
v_call: TRBV6-1
clone_size: NA
cdr3_aa: CASSVGQGPYNEQFF
cdr3_nt: TGTGCCAGCAGTGTTGGACAGGGCCCCTACAATGAGCAGTTCTTC

d_call: NA
j_call: TRBJ1-5
v_call: TRBV2
clone_size: NA
cdr3_aa: CASSDRRPRGNQPQHF
cdr3_nt: TGTGCCAGCAGTGATCGTCGGCCTCGGGGAAATCAGCCCCAGCATTTT

d_call: TRBD1
j_call: TRBJ1-5
v_call: TRBV5-5
clone_size: few
cdr3_aa: CASSLTDRVRQPQHF
cdr3_nt: TGTGCCAGCAGCTTGACTGACAGGGTTCGCCAGCCCCAGCATTTT

d_call: NA
j_call: TRBJ2-2
v_call: TRBV4-1
clone_size: NA
cdr3_aa: CASSQVKVANTGELFF
cdr3_nt: TGCGCCAGCAGCCAAGTTAAGGTAGCGAACACCGGGGAGCTGTTTTTT

d_call: NA
j_call: TRBJ2-3
v_call: TRBV25-1
clone_size: few
cdr3_aa: CASSELGADTQYF
cdr3_nt: TGTGCCAGCAGTGAATTGGGGGCTGATACGCAGTATTTT

d_call: NA
j_call: TRBJ1-4
v_call: TRBV20-1
clone_size: NA
cdr3_aa: CSARGMKKLFF
cdr3_nt: TGCAGTGCCCGGGGGATGAAAAAACTGTTTTTT

d_call: NA
j_call: TRBJ2-7
v_call: TRBV27
clone_size: NA
cdr3_aa: CASRPGTSSYEQYF
cdr3_nt: TGTGCCAGCCGTCCGGGGACTTCTTCCTACGAGCAGTACTTC

d_call: TRBD2
j_call: TRBJ2-7
v_call: TRBV7-9
clone_size: medium-sized
cdr3_aa: CASSLGGGFYEQYF
cdr3_nt: TGTGCCAGCAGCTTAGGGGGGGGGTTCTACGAGCAGTACTTC

d_call: NA
j_call: TRBJ1-2
v_call: TRBV5-1
clone_size: few
cdr3_aa: CASSLEISGTSYGYTF
cdr3_nt: TGCGCCAGCAGCTTGGAGATCTCCGGGACATCCTATGGCTACACCTTC

d_call: NA
j_call: TRBJ1-2
v_call: TRBV19
clone_size: NA
cdr3_aa: CASTAGWDYTF
cdr3_nt: TGTGCCAGTACCGCGGGTTGGGACTACACCTTC

d_call: NA
j_call: TRBJ1-1
v_call: TRBV6-5
clone_size: few
cdr3_aa: CASSYRPAGVTEAFF
cdr3_nt: TGTGCCAGCAGTTACCGTCCGGCTGGGGTGACTGAAGCTTTCTTT

d_call: TRBD1
j_call: TRBJ2-1
v_call: TRBV11-2
clone_size: NA
cdr3_aa: CASSSPGQGHNEQFF
cdr3_nt: TGTGCCAGCAGTTCACCGGGACAGGGGCACAATGAGCAGTTCTTC

d_call: TRBD1
j_call: TRBJ1-6
v_call: TRBV27
clone_size: NA
cdr3_aa: CASRAGTGTSPLHF
cdr3_nt: TGTGCCAGCAGAGCCGGGACAGGGACTTCACCCCTCCACTTT

d_call: TRBD1
j_call: TRBJ1-6
v_call: TRBV7-9
clone_size: medium-sized
cdr3_aa: CASSATGRNSPLHF
cdr3_nt: TGTGCCAGCAGCGCGACAGGGCGAAATTCACCCCTCCACTTT

d_call: TRBD2
j_call: TRBJ2-3
v_call: TRBV27
clone_size: few
cdr3_aa: CASSLPGGSDTQYF
cdr3_nt: TGTGCCAGCAGTCTCCCGGGGGGGTCAGATACGCAGTATTTT

d_call: NA
j_call: TRBJ2-7
v_call: TRBV5-6
clone_size: NA
cdr3_aa: CASSLGSSYEQYF
cdr3_nt: TGTGCCAGCAGCTTGGGAAGCTCCTACGAGCAGTACTTC

d_call: TRBD2
j_call: TRBJ2-3
v_call: TRBV9
clone_size: medium-sized
cdr3_aa: CASSQRGTSGGRTDTQYF
cdr3_nt: TGTGCCAGCAGCCAGAGAGGGACTAGCGGGGGCCGCACAGATACGCAGTATTTT

d_call: NA
j_call: TRBJ2-7
v_call: TRBV7-8
clone_size: NA
cdr3_aa: CASSLNYEQYF
cdr3_nt: TGTGCCAGCAGCTTGAACTACGAGCAGTACTTC

d_call: TRBD1
j_call: TRBJ1-1
v_call: TRBV5-1
clone_size: NA
cdr3_aa: CASSLVGTEATEAFF
cdr3_nt: TGCGCCAGCAGCTTGGTGGGGACAGAAGCCACTGAAGCTTTCTTT